The 2 T cell receptor beta chains presented below share a single source sample, sequenced in a study of blood T cell repertoires in COVID-19. Here immunoSEQ multiplex PCR was the method, and the copy in TCRdb shows in-frame clones only, minus some. The sample consists of about 310,000 clones, about nine tenths of them appearing once. Sequences were obtained from PBMCs or T cells enriched from blood (not recorded which). All receptors derive from a woman aged 18-29 years who had recovered from COVID-19.

V gene TRBV7-6 combines with J gene TRBJ2-2; unclear D gene. This CDR3 contains 19 residues. V dropped 4 bases and J dropped 0 bases, with 21 bases sitting between them. CDR1 and CDR2 (germline): SGHVS, FNYEAQ. CDR3 DNA: TGTGCCAGCAGCTGTGTTGTACGCTTGATGGCTTCGAACACCGGGGAGCTGTTTTTT. This encodes CASSCVVRLMASNTGELFF.

The chain couples TRBV7-2 to TRBJ1-1; D possibly corresponds to TRBD1 (5 bases). Trimming removed 1 base from V and 8 bases from J, with 14 bases in between. CDR1 and CDR2 (germline): SGHTA, FQGNSA. The CDR3 is 14 amino acids. CDR3 bases: TGTGCCAGCAGCTTAGGGGGGGAGGTTAAAGAAGCTTTCTTT. This codes for CASSLGGEVKEAFF.